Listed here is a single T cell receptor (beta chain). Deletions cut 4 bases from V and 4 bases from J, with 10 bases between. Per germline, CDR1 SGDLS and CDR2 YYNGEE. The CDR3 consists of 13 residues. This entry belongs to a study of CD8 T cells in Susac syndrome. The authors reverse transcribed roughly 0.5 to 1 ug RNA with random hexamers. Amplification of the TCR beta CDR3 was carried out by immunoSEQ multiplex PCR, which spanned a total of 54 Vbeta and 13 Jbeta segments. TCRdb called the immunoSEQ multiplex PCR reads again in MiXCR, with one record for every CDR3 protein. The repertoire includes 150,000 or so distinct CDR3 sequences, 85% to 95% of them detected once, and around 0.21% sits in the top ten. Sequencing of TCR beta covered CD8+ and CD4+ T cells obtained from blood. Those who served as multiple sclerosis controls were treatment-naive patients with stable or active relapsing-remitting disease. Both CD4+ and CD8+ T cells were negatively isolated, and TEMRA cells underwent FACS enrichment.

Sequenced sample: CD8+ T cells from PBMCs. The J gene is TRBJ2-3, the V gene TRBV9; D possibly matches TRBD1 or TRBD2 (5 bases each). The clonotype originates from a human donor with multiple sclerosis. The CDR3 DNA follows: TGTGCCAGCAGCTGGGACCGGTCAGATACGCAGTATTTT. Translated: CASSWDRSDTQYF.